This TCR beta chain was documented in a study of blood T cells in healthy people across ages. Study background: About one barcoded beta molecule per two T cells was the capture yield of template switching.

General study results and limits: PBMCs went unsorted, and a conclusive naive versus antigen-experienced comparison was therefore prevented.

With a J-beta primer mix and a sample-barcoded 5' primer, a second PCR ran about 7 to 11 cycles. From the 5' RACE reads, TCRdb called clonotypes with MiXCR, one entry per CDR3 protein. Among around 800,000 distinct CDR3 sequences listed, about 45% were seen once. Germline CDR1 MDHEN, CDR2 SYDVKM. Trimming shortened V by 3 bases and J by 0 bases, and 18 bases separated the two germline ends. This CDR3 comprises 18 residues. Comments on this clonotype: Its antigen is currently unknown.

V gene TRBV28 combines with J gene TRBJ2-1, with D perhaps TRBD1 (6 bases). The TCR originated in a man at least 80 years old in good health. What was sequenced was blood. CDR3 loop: CASSFGSGADSSYNEQFF. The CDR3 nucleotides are TGTGCCAGCAGTTTTGGGTCAGGGGCGGATAGCTCCTACAATGAGCAGTTCTTC.